The sequence of this T cell receptor beta chain was determined in a study of cytomegalovirus exposure and HLA in healthy donors. V was clipped by 5 bases and J by 4 bases; unmatched bases: 1. Germline values: CDR1 KGHSH, CDR2 LQKENI. This CDR3 is built from 12 residues. With 60 Vbeta and 13 Jbeta primers, the PCR was carried out. TCRdb's table, derived via immunoSEQ multiplex PCR, lists solely in-frame clones and lacks some. Of about 190,000 clones in the sample, more than 75% were seen once. The chain links TRBV18 to TRBJ1-1; 7 nucleotides match TRBD1. The sequencing input was PBMCs. The origin of this receptor is a woman under 40 in good health and CMV-seropositive. CDR3 nucleotide sequence: TGTGCCAGCTCAGACAGGGTCACTGAAGCTTTCTTT. This gives the protein CASSDRVTEAFF. The full variable domain, in which reference TRBV18 and TRBJ1-1 provide the parts outside the CDR3, is NAGVMQNPRHLVRRRGQEARLRCSPMKGHSHVYWYRQLPEEGLKFMVYLQKENIIDESGMPKERFSAEFPKEGPSILRIQQVVRGDSAAYFCASSDRVTEAFFGQGTRLTVV.